These T cell receptor beta chains were read from a single sample in a study of T-cell memory formation after mild COVID-19. TCRdb called the 5' RACE reads again in MiXCR, with one record for every CDR3 protein. Found here are around 200,000 distinct CDR3 sequences, approximately 17% of them singletons; the top ten hold roughly 3.7%. Sequenced input: PBMCs or a T cell subset sorted from them (not recorded which). The origin of the receptors is a young man who had mild COVID-19 (a few samples of this study predate the infection). Cell type and time point are not known. Each CDR3 is given without its conserved first and last residue. Each record gives: V gene, CDR3 protein.

TRBV7-9 ASSPGTGPAGELF
TRBV6-1 ASSEVRGDTQY
TRBV2 ASRGQGGRTPLH
TRBV7-2 ASSLRTGRNSPLH
TRBV6-6 ASSFPTGSSGNTIY
TRBV15 ATSRDLNRGTSTDTQY
TRBV5-1 ASRRTQGAGNTIY
TRBV7-9 ASSLRTAYEQY
TRBV5-1 ASSFRGQGADTQY
TRBV20-1 SATPTTDTQY